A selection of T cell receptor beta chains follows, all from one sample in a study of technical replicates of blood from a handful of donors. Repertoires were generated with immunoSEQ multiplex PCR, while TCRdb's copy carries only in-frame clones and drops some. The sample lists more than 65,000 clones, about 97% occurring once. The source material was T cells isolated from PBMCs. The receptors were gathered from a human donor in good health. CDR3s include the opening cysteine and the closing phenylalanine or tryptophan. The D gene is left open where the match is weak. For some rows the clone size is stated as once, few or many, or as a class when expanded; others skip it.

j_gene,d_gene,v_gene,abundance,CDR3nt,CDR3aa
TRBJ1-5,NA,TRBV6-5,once,TGTGCCACTCTAGATCAGGTGGGGGGTCAGCCCCAGCATTTT,CATLDQVGGQPQHF
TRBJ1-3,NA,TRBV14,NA,TGTGCCAGCAGCCCGACAGTCTCTGGAAACACCATATATTTT,CASSPTVSGNTIYF
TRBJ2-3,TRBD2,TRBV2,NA,TGTGCCAGCAGTGAAGCACTAGCGGGGGGCACAGATACGCAGTATTTT,CASSEALAGGTDTQYF
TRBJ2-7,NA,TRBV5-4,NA,TGTGCCAGCAGCTTGGAGGAGGTGGCTTACGAGCAGTACTTC,CASSLEEVAYEQYF
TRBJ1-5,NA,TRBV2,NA,TGTGCCAGCAGTGAGGGAGCTCAGCCCCAGCATTTT,CASSEGAQPQHF
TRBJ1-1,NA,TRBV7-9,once,TGTGCCAGCACCCCAACGATAGGGGGCACTGAAGCTTTCTTT,CASTPTIGGTEAFF
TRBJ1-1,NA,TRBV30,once,TGTGCCTGGACAGCGTCCATGAACACTGAAGCTTTCTTT,CAWTASMNTEAFF
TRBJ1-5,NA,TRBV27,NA,TGTGCCAGCAGTTTACCCGACACGCAGCCCCAGCATTTT,CASSLPDTQPQHF
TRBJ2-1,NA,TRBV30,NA,TGTGCCTGGAGTGTAGATGCGCCACTAAGCTCCTACAATGAGCAGTTCTTC,CAWSVDAPLSSYNEQFF
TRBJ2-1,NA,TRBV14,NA,TGTGCCAGCAGCCATTCCTATCCGGTCCCCTACAATGAGCAGTTCTTC,CASSHSYPVPYNEQFF
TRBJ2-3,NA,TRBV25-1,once,TGTGCCAGCAGTGGACTAGACAGTCTTCCTAAGTATTTT,CASSGLDSLPKYF
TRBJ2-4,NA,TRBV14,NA,TGTGCCAGCAGCCAACGACAACTAGACACACCTGGGAACATTCAGTACTTC,CASSQRQLDTPGNIQYF
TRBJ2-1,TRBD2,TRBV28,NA,TGTGCCAGCAGTAAATTTAGACTAGCGGGAAATGAGCAGTTCTTC,CASSKFRLAGNEQFF
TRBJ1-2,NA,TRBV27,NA,TGTGCCAGCAGTTTTACAGGGTTATCAAACTATGGCTACACCTTC,CASSFTGLSNYGYTF
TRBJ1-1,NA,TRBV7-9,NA,TGTGCCAGCAGCTCAGGGGTTAACACTGAAGCTTTCTTT,CASSSGVNTEAFF
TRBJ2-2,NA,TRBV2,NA,TGTGCCAGCAGTCCCACGACAGTTAACACCGGGGAGCTGTTTTTT,CASSPTTVNTGELFF
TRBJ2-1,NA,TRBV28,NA,TGTGCCAGCAGTTTACGACAGGGAGAGCGGGAGTACAATGAGCAGTTCTTC,CASSLRQGEREYNEQFF
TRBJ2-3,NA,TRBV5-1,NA,TGCGCCAGCACCGACGTGGCAGGGACAGATACGCAGTATTTT,CASTDVAGTDTQYF
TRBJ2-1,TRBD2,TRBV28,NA,TGTGCCAGCAGTTTTCGCGTAGCGTTCGGGAGGGTCAATGAGCAGTTCTTC,CASSFRVAFGRVNEQFF
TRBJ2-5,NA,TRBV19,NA,TGTGCCAGTAGCTTATCGGGAGAGACCCAGTACTTC,CASSLSGETQYF
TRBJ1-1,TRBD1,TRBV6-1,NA,TGTGCCAGCCAAAGGACAGGGAACACTGAAGCTTTCTTT,CASQRTGNTEAFF
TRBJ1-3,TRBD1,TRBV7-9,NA,TGTGCCAGCAGCCCGCAGGGGGGAGGAAACACCATATATTTT,CASSPQGGGNTIYF
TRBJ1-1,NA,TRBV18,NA,TGTGCCAGCTCACCAGATCCGGGACTTCCAACTAGGGCTTTCTTT,CASSPDPGLPTRAFF
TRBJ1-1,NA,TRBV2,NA,TGTGCCAGCAGTCCCCGCATGGCGAACACTGAAGCTTTCTTT,CASSPRMANTEAFF
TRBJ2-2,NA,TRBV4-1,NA,TGCGCCAGCAGACGCACCCAAACTGACACCGGGGAGCTGTTTTTT,CASRRTQTDTGELFF
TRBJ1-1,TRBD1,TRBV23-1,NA,TGCGCCAGCAGTCATTCGGGACAGGGGGGGACTGAAGCTTTCTTT,CASSHSGQGGTEAFF
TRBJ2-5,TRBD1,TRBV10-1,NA,TGCGCCAGCAGTACGGGACAGGGAGGGGACCAGTACTTC,CASSTGQGGDQYF
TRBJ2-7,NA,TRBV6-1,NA,TGTGCCAGCAGTGAGGGCTGGGGGGGGGCGGGAAGAGACGAGCAGTACTTC,CASSEGWGGAGRDEQYF
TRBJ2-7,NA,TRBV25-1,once,TGTGCCAGCTCAGGGAATTTAGAGCAGTACTTC,CASSGNLEQYF
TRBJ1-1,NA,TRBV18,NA,TGTGCCAGCTCCGGGACTGAAGCTTTCTTT,CASSGTEAFF
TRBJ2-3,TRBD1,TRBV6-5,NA,TGTGCCAGCAGCAGACAGGGCGATACGCAGTATTTT,CASSRQGDTQYF
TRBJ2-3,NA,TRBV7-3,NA,TGTGCCAGCAGCCTCCTTAGGGGGGGCAGCACAGATACGCAGTATTTT,CASSLLRGGSTDTQYF
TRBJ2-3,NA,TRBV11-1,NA,TGTGCCAGCAGCTCCCGGGATACGCAGTATTTT,CASSSRDTQYF
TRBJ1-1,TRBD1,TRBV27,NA,TGTGCCAGCAGGCAGCAGGGGGCATACACTGAAGCTTTCTTT,CASRQQGAYTEAFF
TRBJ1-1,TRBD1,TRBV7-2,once,TGTGCCAGCAGCTTACGGACAGGGGGAACTGAAGCTTTCTTT,CASSLRTGGTEAFF
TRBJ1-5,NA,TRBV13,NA,TGTGCCAGCAGCCATTTCGGGGAGCCCCAGCATTTT,CASSHFGEPQHF
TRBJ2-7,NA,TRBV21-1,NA,TGTGCCAGAAGACGGGAGATAAACTACGAGCAGTACTTC,CARRREINYEQYF
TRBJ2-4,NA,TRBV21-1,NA,TGTGCCAGCAGCGCCTTGATTCGTGGAGACCCCCTTCCCAAAAACATTCAGTACTTC,CASSALIRGDPLPKNIQYF
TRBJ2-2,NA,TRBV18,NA,TGTGCCAGCTCACCTACAGGGGACTCCGCCGGGGAGCTGTTTTTT,CASSPTGDSAGELFF
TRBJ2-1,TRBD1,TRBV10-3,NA,TGTGCCATCAGTGATCAACAGGGGGCTAGGGGGAATGAGCAGTTCTTC,CAISDQQGARGNEQFF
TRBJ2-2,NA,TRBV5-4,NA,TGTGCCAGCAGCTTGGCCGTAGCGGAGAACACCGGGGAGCTGTTTTTT,CASSLAVAENTGELFF
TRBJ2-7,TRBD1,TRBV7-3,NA,TGTGCCAGCAGCCCGGGACAGTGGGGCGAGCAGTACTTC,CASSPGQWGEQYF
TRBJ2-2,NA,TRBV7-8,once,TGTGCCAGCAGCTTAGATGCAGGGGCGATCACCGGGGAGCTGTTTTTT,CASSLDAGAITGELFF
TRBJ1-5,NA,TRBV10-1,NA,TGCGCCAGCAGTGAGAGAGACTCTACGCACTATAGCAATCAGCCCCAGCATTTT,CASSERDSTHYSNQPQHF
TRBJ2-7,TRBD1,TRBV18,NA,TGTGCCAGCTCACGCCGTGAGGGGACAGACTCCTACGAGCAGTACTTC,CASSRREGTDSYEQYF